These T cell receptor beta chains were read from a single sample in a study of T cells in tuberculosis. Assay: immunoSEQ multiplex PCR; the TCRdb copy retains only in-frame clones and omits some. Altogether approximately 30,000 clones are present, 70% to 90% being singletons, with the ten largest covering more than 4.5%. The source was PBMCs, collected at tuberculosis diagnosis. The receptors were sampled from an adult with tuberculosis. The CDR3 runs from the conserved cysteine through the conserved F or W. The order of the fields is V gene, J gene, clone size, D gene, CDR3 DNA, CDR3 protein. A D gene is named only where the DNA matches it firmly. A clone size is listed for some rows: how often the clone was seen (once, few, many), or a class if it is expanded.

TRBV6-1,TRBJ2-5,NA,TRBD1,TGTGCCAGCAGTGTCGGACAGGGGGCAGAGACCCAGTACTTC,CASSVGQGAETQYF
TRBV7-3,TRBJ2-3,NA,NA,TGTGCCAGCAGCCCCGGGGTTAGCACAGATACGCAGTATTTT,CASSPGVSTDTQYF
TRBV28,TRBJ2-3,NA,TRBD2,TGTGCCAGCAGTCCTTGGACTAGCGGGAGTGGAAATACGCAGTATTTT,CASSPWTSGSGNTQYF
TRBV7-2,TRBJ2-5,NA,TRBD2,TGTGCCTCTGAGACTAGCGGGAATTCAGAGACCCAGTACTTC,CASETSGNSETQYF
TRBV7-2,TRBJ2-3,NA,TRBD2,TGTGCCAGCAGCCTCGGGGGGACTTTCGACAAAAGAGATACGCAGTATTTT,CASSLGGTFDKRDTQYF
TRBV27,TRBJ2-1,NA,TRBD2,TGTGCCAGCAGTTTAGGGGGAGGGACTAGCGGGAGGTTGACTCCGGCCTACAATGAGCAGTTCTTC,CASSLGGGTSGRLTPAYNEQFF
TRBV7-2,TRBJ2-2,NA,NA,TGTGCCAGCAGCAGGGGCGTGGTCAGACGAACTACCGGGGAGCTGTTTTTT,CASSRGVVRRTTGELFF
TRBV19,TRBJ1-1,NA,NA,TGTGCCAGTAAGTGGGGGGAATCTAACACTGAAGCTTTCTTT,CASKWGESNTEAFF
TRBV4-3,TRBJ2-1,NA,TRBD2,TGCGCCAGCAGCCACTCCAGGACTAGCGGGAGGGCCCCGTTCTTC,CASSHSRTSGRAPFF
TRBV7-2,TRBJ1-1,NA,NA,TGTGCCAGCAGCCCCCAACAGGGTAGGAACACTGAAGCTTTCTTT,CASSPQQGRNTEAFF
TRBV19,TRBJ1-2,NA,TRBD1,TGTGCCAGTAGTACCCCTTCAGGGGGCTTTTGGAATGGCTACACCTTC,CASSTPSGGFWNGYTF
TRBV7-2,TRBJ1-1,NA,NA,TGTGCCAGCAGCTATTTTCCGGAAGGGGCGCGTGATGAAGCTTTCTTT,CASSYFPEGARDEAFF
TRBV30,TRBJ2-2,NA,TRBD2,TGTGCCTGGAGTGTACGGGGGACTAGCCGGACCGGGGAGCTGTTTTTT,CAWSVRGTSRTGELFF
TRBV5-1,TRBJ2-5,NA,TRBD1,TGCGCCAGCAGCTATCCAGCAGGGACAGGACAAGAGACCCAGTACTTC,CASSYPAGTGQETQYF
TRBV25-1,TRBJ1-5,NA,NA,TGTGCCAGCAACGGGGATAGCAATCAGCCCCAGCATTTT,CASNGDSNQPQHF
TRBV28,TRBJ1-4,NA,NA,TGTGCCAGCAGCAGAACACAGGGTGTGGGGGAAAAACTGTTTTTT,CASSRTQGVGEKLFF
TRBV4-1,TRBJ2-5,NA,NA,TGCGCCAGCAGCCAACTTGGGGTGGGGGGGCCCCAAGAGACCCAGTACTTC,CASSQLGVGGPQETQYF
TRBV5-4,TRBJ1-3,NA,NA,TGTGCCAGCAGCTTGACAGCCTCTGGAAACACCATATATTTT,CASSLTASGNTIYF
TRBV4-1,TRBJ1-5,few,NA,TGCGCCAGCAACCCCTCAACAGGGTACTCTAGCAATCAGCCCCAGCATTTT,CASNPSTGYSSNQPQHF
TRBV2,TRBJ1-2,NA,NA,TGTGCCAGCAGAACAGATGACTATGGCTACACCTTC,CASRTDDYGYTF
TRBV19,TRBJ1-5,NA,NA,TGTGCCAGTAGTATGACAGAGAATCAGCCCCAGCATTTT,CASSMTENQPQHF
TRBV5-4,TRBJ2-3,NA,NA,TGTGCCAGCAGCCTCTACACAGATACGCAGTATTTT,CASSLYTDTQYF
TRBV30,TRBJ2-3,NA,TRBD2,TGTGCCTGGAGTCTGCTCGGGACTAGCGGGAGGGCGGATACGCAGTATTTT,CAWSLLGTSGRADTQYF
TRBV5-6,TRBJ1-1,NA,NA,TGTGCCAGCAGCTTGGGTTTGGCGGGAAACACTGAAGCTTTCTTT,CASSLGLAGNTEAFF
TRBV27,TRBJ2-2,NA,TRBD1,TGTGCCAGCAGTTTAGGGACAGAAGTCACCGGGGAGCTGTTTTTT,CASSLGTEVTGELFF
TRBV6-6,TRBJ2-2,NA,TRBD2,TGTGCCAGCAGTTACTCTGGGGGGGCCGGGGAGCTGTTTTTT,CASSYSGGAGELFF
TRBV20-1,TRBJ1-6,few,NA,TGCAGTGCTGGCTCAAGGGGAACCCTCCACTTT,CSAGSRGTLHF
TRBV7-8,TRBJ2-3,NA,NA,TGTGCCAGCAGGAAAGGCGGTTACACAGATACGCAGTATTTT,CASRKGGYTDTQYF
TRBV7-2,TRBJ2-7,NA,NA,TGTGCCAGCAGCCCCGAACAGGGATCCTACGAGCAGTACTTC,CASSPEQGSYEQYF
TRBV14,TRBJ1-3,NA,NA,TGTGCCAGCAGCCAAGATTGGGGAGCTGGAAACACCATATATTTT,CASSQDWGAGNTIYF
TRBV5-1,TRBJ2-3,NA,NA,TGCGCCAGCAGATACCAGCGGGATACGCAGTATTTT,CASRYQRDTQYF
TRBV28,TRBJ1-1,NA,NA,TGTGCCAGCAGTTTCGGCACTGAAGCTTTCTTT,CASSFGTEAFF
TRBV28,TRBJ2-6,NA,TRBD1,TGTGCCAGCATTGTCGGGACGTGGACAGGGTCCGGGGATGGGGCCAACGTCCTGACTTTC,CASIVGTWTGSGDGANVLTF
TRBV15,TRBJ2-7,NA,TRBD1,TGTGCCACCAGCAGAGATAGTTCCAGGGGGCACGAGCAGTACTTC,CATSRDSSRGHEQYF
TRBV4-3,TRBJ2-4,NA,TRBD2,TGCGCCAGCAGCCAAGATTACGGGACTACGGGAAACATTCAGTACTTC,CASSQDYGTTGNIQYF
TRBV7-9,TRBJ2-7,few,NA,TGTGCCAGCAGCTTGGAGGGACAGTCCTCTGAGGACAAGCAGTACTTC,CASSLEGQSSEDKQYF
TRBV9,TRBJ2-3,NA,TRBD1,TGTGCCAGCAACGCTTGGGACAGCGGCACAGATACGCAGTATTTT,CASNAWDSGTDTQYF
TRBV28,TRBJ2-1,NA,TRBD1,TGTGCCAGCAGTTCGACAGGGCGGACCTACAATGAGCAGTTCTTC,CASSSTGRTYNEQFF
TRBV30,TRBJ1-2,NA,NA,TGTGCCTGGAGTCCTGTCCCGGGGGGGGGACGGGGTGGCTACACCTTC,CAWSPVPGGGRGGYTF
TRBV5-1,TRBJ1-2,NA,NA,TGCGCCAGCAGCTTAAAAGGGGACTATGGCTACACCTTC,CASSLKGDYGYTF
TRBV7-2,TRBJ1-2,NA,NA,TGTGCCAGCAGCCCCACGGGTGGATTTGGCTACACCTTC,CASSPTGGFGYTF